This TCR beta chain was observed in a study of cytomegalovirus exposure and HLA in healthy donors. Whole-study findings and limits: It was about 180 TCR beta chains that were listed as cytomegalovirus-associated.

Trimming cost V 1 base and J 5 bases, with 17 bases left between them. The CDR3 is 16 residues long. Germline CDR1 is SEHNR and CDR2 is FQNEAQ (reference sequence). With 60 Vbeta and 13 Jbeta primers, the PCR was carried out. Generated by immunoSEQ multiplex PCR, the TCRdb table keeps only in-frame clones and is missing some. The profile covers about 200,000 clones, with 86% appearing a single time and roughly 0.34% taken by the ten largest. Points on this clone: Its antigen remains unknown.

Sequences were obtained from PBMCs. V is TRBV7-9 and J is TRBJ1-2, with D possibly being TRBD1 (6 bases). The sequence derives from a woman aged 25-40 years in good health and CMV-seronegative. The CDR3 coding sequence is TGTGCCAGCAGCTTAGGGGGGCCTGACGGTGGATATGGCTACACCTTC. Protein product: CASSLGGPDGGYGYTF.